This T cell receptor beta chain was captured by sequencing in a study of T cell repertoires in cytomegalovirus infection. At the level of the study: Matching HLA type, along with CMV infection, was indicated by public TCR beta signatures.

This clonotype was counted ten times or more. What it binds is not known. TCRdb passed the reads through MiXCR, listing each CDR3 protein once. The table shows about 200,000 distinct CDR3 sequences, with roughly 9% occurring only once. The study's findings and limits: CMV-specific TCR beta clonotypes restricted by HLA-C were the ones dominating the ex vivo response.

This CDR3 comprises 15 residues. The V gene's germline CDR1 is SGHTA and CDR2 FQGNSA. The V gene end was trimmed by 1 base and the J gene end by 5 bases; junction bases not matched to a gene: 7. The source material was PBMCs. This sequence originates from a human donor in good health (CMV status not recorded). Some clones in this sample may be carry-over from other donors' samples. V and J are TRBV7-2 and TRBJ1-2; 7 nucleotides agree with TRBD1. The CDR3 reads CASSLGSLTGYGYTF. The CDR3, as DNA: TGTGCCAGCAGCTTAGGGTCCCTGACAGGGTATGGCTACACCTTC.